This T cell receptor beta chain was retrieved from a study of cytomegalovirus exposure and HLA in healthy donors. Notes on the study in general: The authors confirmed in vitro that three CMV-associated chains were specific for CMV antigens. Rarity marked most TCR sequences, yet some public TCRs occurred in many donors.

Clones were sequenced by immunoSEQ multiplex PCR, and TCRdb holds only the in-frame ones, with some missing. The sample lists roughly 120,000 clones; around 89% were seen once. The CDR3 totals 16 residues. CDR1 is SGHRS and CDR2 is YFSETQ in the germline V gene. V was pared by 1 base and J by 6 bases, with 20 bases between. Concerning this clone: Its antigen remains unidentified.

The donors were in the approximately 130-subject validation cohort, distinct from the roughly 600-subject first cohort. V gene TRBV5-1 combines with J gene TRBJ2-7; weak D call: TRBD2 (6 bases). Sequences were obtained from PBMCs. The sequence was obtained from a woman younger than 35 in good health and CMV-seropositive. The CDR3 DNA follows: TGCGCCAGCAGCTTGAGGCAGGGACTCAAAGTTTCCGAGCAGTACTTC. Translated, it gives CASSLRQGLKVSEQYF.